This record looks at one TCR beta chain sequence and its context. Its antigen has not been determined. Base qualities are missing; no much larger clone stands one base away. Each donor gave one peripheral blood draw, about 110 mL on average, collected into heparinised tubes. A BD FACSAria II was used to sort naive, central memory, regulatory and stem cell-like memory CD4+ T cells with a panel that included CD45RO, CCR7, CD25, CD127, CD95 and CD27. All sorted populations exceeded 95% purity. PBMCs were isolated immediately by Lymphoprep density gradient centrifugation and stained directly without culture. Samples were stained and sorted in pairs, with one healthy donor and one patient per experiment, so that batch effects were minimized. This entry comes from a study of beta chain features in type 1 diabetes (dated by TCRdb to 2017 to 2018). In terms of the full investigation: Mean age, gender distribution, total cell number and subset yield were not different between patients and healthy donors. The study compared TCRB repertoires of sorted circulating CD4+ T cell subsets between recently diagnosed type 1 diabetes patients and matched healthy donors. A total of over 90,000,000 sorted cells were examined across all samples, and a strong correlation was observed between cell number per subset and RNA yield. Regulatory and stem cell-like memory subsets were obtained from only 8 patients and about eight healthy donors, while naive and central memory subsets were obtained from all 30 or so donors. Here is what the overall study found, with its caveats: In all four CD4+ subsets, TCRB CDR3 length was moderately but significantly shorter in type 1 diabetes patients. Because the HLA sub-analyses included only small numbers of individuals, any influence of HLA type on TCRB rearrangement was left unresolved. PCR may preferentially amplify shorter templates, but because patient and control samples were amplified and corrected together, any resulting skew would affect both groups equally. At VDJ recombination sites, type 1 diabetes patients had fewer insertions and more deleted nucleotides, which implies abnormalities in thymic rearrangement. Sequencing cDNA rather than genomic DNA could over-represent highly expressing activated cells, although activation and CD3 levels did not differ between groups. Naive, central memory and regulatory TCRB repertoires appeared more similar among patients than among healthy donors.

V is clipped by 4 bases and J by 9 bases, and the sequence between their germline boundaries is 19 bases long. The CDR3 numbers 15 residues from cysteine through phenylalanine. Only the CDR3 region is kept as DNA, spanning 45 bases read in frame from base 1. The germline V gene (reference sequence) gives CDR1 as LNHDA and CDR2 as SQIVND. The High Capacity cDNA Reverse Transcription Kit was used to reverse transcribe all of the isolated RNA, meaning that expressed TCRB transcripts were what got sequenced. Deep immunoSEQ sequencing was performed on naive, central memory and regulatory T cell samples, with an average of roughly 4 million total reads per sample. After sorted cells were lysed in RLT buffer, RNA was extracted with DNase-treated RNeasy Micro or Mini kits, with the choice depending on cell number. To prevent cross-contamination, every cell subset was processed on its own, while patient and healthy donor samples were processed together. Using the immunoSEQ multiplex PCR, TCRB sequences were amplified from cDNA into 87-bp fragments spanning the CDR3 region. The amplicons were sequenced using the Illumina HiSeq platform. In the paper's pipeline: Synthetic template baselines were used to correct PCR bias computationally, reads within Hamming distance 2 were collapsed together, and singletons that could not be merged were discarded. Reads were aligned against IMGT to assign V, D and J genes, CDR3 length and insertions or deletions at six rearrangement sites. Within each subset, clonotype counts were normalized to the number of sorted cells before true diversity and Gini coefficients were calculated with the tcR R package. The overlap coefficient, calculated on TCRB nucleotide sequences, was used to quantify repertoire sharing. What TCRdb holds here is the immuneACCESS table cut down to in-frame rearrangements. Part of the clones is not present; checked against another copy, under half of the missing clones reflect an unresolved V gene, and the others are unexplained. V and J calls and clone size are given by that table; D and trimming were obtained from the DNA. Recorded for this sample are some 350,000 clones; 9.6% of them occurred a single time. Clones ranked in the top ten supply less than 0.65% of the sample.

Sequencing input: central memory CD4+ T cells from blood. This TCR was recovered from a man aged 25 to 40 with type 1 diabetes. The rearranged segments are TRBV19 and TRBJ2-1; perhaps TRBD2 is the D gene, with 6 bases matching. The DNA sequence is given as TGTGCCAGTAGTACCGCGGGGTCCCTGAACGGTGAGCAGTTCTTC. This sequence encodes CASSTAGSLNGEQFF.